The 14 T cell receptor beta chains reported below all come from one sample, sequenced in a study of cytomegalovirus exposure and HLA in healthy donors. It was with 60 Vbeta and 13 Jbeta primers that the PCR ran. Method: immunoSEQ multiplex PCR; TCRdb's copy keeps in-frame clones and lacks some. This table holds approximately 120,000 clones, about 76% found once. Sequences were obtained from PBMCs. The receptors shown here come from a man in his forties or fifties in good health and CMV-seronegative.

The V gene is TRBV2, the J gene TRBJ2-1, with D perhaps matching TRBD2 (7 bases). The V gene's germline CDR1 is SNHLY and CDR2 FYNNEI. Trimming pared 3 bases from V and 6 bases from J, leaving 18 bases between. The CDR3 contains 16 residues. CDR3 sequence (DNA): TGTGCCAGCAGTGAGCGGGGGCCTCCTCTAGGCAATGAGCAGTTCTTC. It is translated as CASSERGPPLGNEQFF.

The chain uses TRBV7-9 and TRBJ2-7; D unresolved. The germline CDR1 and CDR2 sequences are SEHNR and FQNEAQ (reference sequence). V was clipped by 2 bases and J by 0 bases, with 8 bases between them. The CDR3 length is 14 residues. The CDR3 region is CASSLTESSYEQYF. The CDR3 DNA sequence: TGTGCCAGCAGCTTAACTGAGAGCTCCTACGAGCAGTACTTC. Filled out from reference TRBV7-9 and TRBJ2-7, the complete variable domain reads DTGVSQNPRHKITKRGQNVTFRCDPISEHNRLYWYRQTLGQGPEFLTYFQNEAQLEKSRLLSDRFSAERPKGSFSTLEIQRTEQGDSAMYLCASSLTESSYEQYFGPGTRLTVT.

This sequence joins TRBV29-1 and TRBJ2-3; the match to TRBD2 covers 11 bases. The CDR3 is 16 amino acids. V shed 0 bases, J shed 0 bases, and the junction held 2 bases outside the gene matches. Germline V gene lookup returns CDR1 SQVTM and CDR2 ANQGSEA. CDR3 in DNA: TGCAGCGTTGAAGATCGACTAGCGGGGAGCACAGATACGCAGTATTTT. Translation: CSVEDRLAGSTDTQYF.

This chain's CDR3 is CASSYSTGLDTEAFF. The CDR3 coding sequence is TGTGCCAGCAGTTATTCGACAGGGCTGGACACTGAAGCTTTCTTT. This chain joins TRBV6-6 and TRBJ1-1, with TRBD1 identical over 7 bases. With 3 bases clipped from V and 3 bases from J, the junction kept 7 bases outside the gene matches. This CDR3 spans 15 amino acids. CDR1 is MNHNY, CDR2 SVGAGI, per germline (reference sequence).

The rearrangement joins TRBV6-5 to TRBJ1-2; the match to TRBD1 covers 8 bases. Germline CDR1 is MNHEY and CDR2 is SVGAGI. The CDR3 length is 13 residues. With V trimmed by 2 bases and J by 7 bases, 3 bases remained unmatched. The CDR3 loop reads CASSYPDRGGYTF. CDR3 bases: TGTGCCAGCAGTTACCCAGACAGGGGTGGCTACACCTTC.

The CDR3 region has the DNA TGTGCCAGCAGCGCCGGAGGGGCGGGGGTTGAGACCCAGTACTTC. Protein product: CASSAGGAGVETQYF. The chain has TRBV9 and TRBJ2-5, with 7 bases matching TRBD2. J lost 5 bases, V lost 3 bases, and 10 bases had no gene match. The CDR3 loop spans 15 amino acids. Germline CDR1 is SGDLS and CDR2 is YYNGEE.

The rearrangement joins TRBV9 to TRBJ2-7; TRBD1 aligns across 9 bases. Trimming removed 3 bases from V and 3 bases from J; junction bases left unmatched: 4. This CDR3 spans 14 amino acids. The germline V gene has CDR1 SGDLS and CDR2 YYNGEE. The CDR3 nucleotides read TGTGCCAGCAGCGGCGGGACAGGGATCTACGAGCAGTACTTC. Translation gives CASSGGTGIYEQYF.

This chain uses TRBV7-2 with TRBJ2-7, with TRBD1 matching over 8 bases. V shed 2 bases, J shed 7 bases, and the junction held 10 bases outside the gene matches. Germline values: CDR1 SGHTA, CDR2 FQGNSA. The CDR3 spans 15 residues. The CDR3 loop is CASSLRTGPQGEQYF. In nucleotides, the CDR3 is TGTGCCAGCAGCTTACGGACAGGGCCCCAGGGAGAGCAGTACTTC.

This clone occurred a few times. The chain joins TRBV28 to TRBJ1-5; no clear D. CDR1 is MDHEN, CDR2 SYDVKM, per germline. CDR3 length: 14 residues. V lost 4 bases and J 6 bases, leaving 13 bases between the germline ends. CDR3 in DNA: TGTGCCAGCAGTTGGTTGTCCGGAGGTCAGCCCCAGCATTTT. Amino acid sequence: CASSWLSGGQPQHF.

The V call is TRBV7-9, the J call TRBJ2-1; D perhaps matches TRBD2 (5 bases). Germline loops: CDR1 SEHNR, CDR2 FQNEAQ (reference sequence). The V gene lost 1 base and the J gene lost 3 bases, with 13 bases spanning the gap. The CDR3 spans 16 residues. The CDR3 nucleotides are TGTGCCAGCAGCTTAGTGGGCGGACGGGACTACAATGAGCAGTTCTTC. Translation gives CASSLVGGRDYNEQFF.

The chain joins TRBV7-9 to TRBJ2-1; 11 positions match TRBD1. This CDR3 has 16 amino acids. Per germline, CDR1 SEHNR and CDR2 FQNEAQ (reference sequence). J lost 6 bases, V lost 10 bases, and 14 bases had no gene match. For the CDR3, the DNA is TGTGCCACCCATCCGAAGGGACAGGGGGTCATCAATGAGCAGTTCTTC. Amino acids: CATHPKGQGVINEQFF.

The chain recombines TRBV7-2 with TRBJ2-5, with 11 positions matching TRBD1. From germline, CDR1 is SGHTA and CDR2 FQGNSA. This CDR3 has 15 residues. J gave up 5 bases and V 3 bases, and 5 bases lay outside the gene matches. The CDR3 DNA reads TGTGCCAGCAGCTTCGGGGACAGGGGGAGGGAGACCCAGTACTTC. It codes for CASSFGDRGRETQYF.

This clone was found once. V is TRBV5-6 and J is TRBJ2-3; D is unresolved. The CDR3 is made up of 15 amino acids. Looked up from germline, CDR1 is SGHDT and CDR2 is YYEEEE. V lost 3 bases, J lost 0 bases, and 11 bases lay in between. The CDR3 loop is CASSSLFPSTDTQYF. In DNA, the CDR3 is TGTGCCAGCAGCTCCCTATTCCCTAGCACAGATACGCAGTATTTT. The whole variable domain, filled in from reference TRBV5-6 and TRBJ2-3, reads DAGVTQSPTHLIKTRGQQVTLRCSPKSGHDTVSWYQQALGQGPQFIFQYYEEEERQRGNFPDRFSGHQFPNYSSELNVNALLLGDSALYLCASSSLFPSTDTQYFGPGTRLTVL.

This clone was observed a few times. The chain carries TRBV11-1 and TRBJ1-1, with D unclear. Germline V gene sequence: CDR1 SGHAT, CDR2 FQDESV (reference sequence). This CDR3 contains 11 residues. Trimming cost V 5 bases and J 4 bases, with 5 bases left between them. The CDR3 is CASSVITEAFF. The CDR3 DNA sequence: TGTGCCAGCAGCGTAATCACTGAAGCTTTCTTT.